This TCR beta chain was sequenced in a study of human T cells and chemical hapten exposure. Study context: Across its 20 to 25 weeks, the study gave patients weekly diphenylcyclopropenone doses to the scalp. The patient population, which was mostly female, had alopecia areata, totalis or universalis. Study-level findings and limits: TCRs above 1 in 1000 frequency did not change with DPC sensitization.

Time point here: patch test 1, 2 weeks after DPC sensitization. Treatment in this sample: therapeutic diphenylcyclopropenone sensitization with weekly scalp DPC. This clonotype was found many times. The antigen remains undetermined. Individual cDNA molecules (in the library) carried attached unique molecular identifiers. TCRdb called the RACE reads again in MiXCR, with one record for every CDR3 protein. The sample has about 340,000 distinct CDR3 sequences, about 7% seen once; the top ten hold 8% to 9%. V was shortened by 0 bases and J by 3 bases, with 9 bases between the two germline ends. The CDR3 is made up of 14 amino acids. The germline V gene encodes CDR1 MNHEY and CDR2 SMNVEV (reference sequence).

This sequence originates from a young woman with alopecia areata. Some clones in this sample may be carry-over from other donors' samples. The source material was whole blood, sampled in connection with sensitization to the hapten diphenylcyclopropenone (DPC). The chain carries TRBV27 and TRBJ2-7, with D unclear. The CDR3 is CASSLSHRFYEQYF. CDR3 in DNA: TGTGCCAGCAGTTTATCACACAGATTCTACGAGCAGTACTTC.